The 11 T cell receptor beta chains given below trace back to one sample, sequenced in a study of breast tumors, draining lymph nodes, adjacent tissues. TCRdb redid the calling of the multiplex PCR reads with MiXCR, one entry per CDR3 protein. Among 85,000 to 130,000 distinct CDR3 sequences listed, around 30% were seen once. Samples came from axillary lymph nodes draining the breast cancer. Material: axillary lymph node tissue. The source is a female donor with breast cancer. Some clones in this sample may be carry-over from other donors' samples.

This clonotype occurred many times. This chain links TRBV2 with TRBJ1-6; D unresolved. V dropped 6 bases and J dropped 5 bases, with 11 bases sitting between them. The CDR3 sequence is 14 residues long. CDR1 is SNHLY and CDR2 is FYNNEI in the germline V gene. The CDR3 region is CASSATGNNSPLHF. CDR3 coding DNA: TGTGCCAGCAGCGCCACGGGGAATAATTCACCCCTCCACTTT.

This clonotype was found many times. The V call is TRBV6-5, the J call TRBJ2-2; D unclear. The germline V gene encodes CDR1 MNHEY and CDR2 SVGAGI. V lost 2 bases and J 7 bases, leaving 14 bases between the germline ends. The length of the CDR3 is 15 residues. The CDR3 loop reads CASSYQQVRNGELFF. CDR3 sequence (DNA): TGTGCCAGCAGTTACCAGCAAGTCCGAAACGGGGAGCTGTTTTTT.

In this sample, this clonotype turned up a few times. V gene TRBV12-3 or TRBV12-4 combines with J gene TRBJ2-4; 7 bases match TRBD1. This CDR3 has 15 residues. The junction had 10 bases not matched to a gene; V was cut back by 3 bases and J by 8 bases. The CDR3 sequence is CASSFILQGSYIQYF. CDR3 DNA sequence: TGTGCCAGCAGTTTCATTTTACAGGGGAGCTACATTCAGTACTTC.

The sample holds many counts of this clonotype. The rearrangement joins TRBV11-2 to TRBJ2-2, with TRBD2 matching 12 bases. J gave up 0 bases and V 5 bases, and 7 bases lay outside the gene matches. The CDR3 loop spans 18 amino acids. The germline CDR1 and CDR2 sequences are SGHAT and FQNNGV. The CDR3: CASSLTSGGTSNTGELFF. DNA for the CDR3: TGTGCCAGCAGCCTAACTAGCGGGGGGACCTCGAACACCGGGGAGCTGTTTTTT.

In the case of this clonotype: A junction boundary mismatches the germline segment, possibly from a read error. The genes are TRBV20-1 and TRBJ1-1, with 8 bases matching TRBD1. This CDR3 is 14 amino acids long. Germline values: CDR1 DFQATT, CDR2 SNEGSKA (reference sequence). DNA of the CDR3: TGCGGTGCTTCCCGTGGGACAGGTTACACTGAAGCTTTCTTT. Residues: CGASRGTGYTEAFF.

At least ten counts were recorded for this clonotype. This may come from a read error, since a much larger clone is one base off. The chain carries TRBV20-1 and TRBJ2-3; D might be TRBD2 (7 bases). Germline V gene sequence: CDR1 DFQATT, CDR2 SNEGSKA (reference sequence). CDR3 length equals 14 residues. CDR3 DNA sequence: TGCAGTGCTAGCCTCGGGGGGCACACAGCTACGCAGTATTTT. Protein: CSASLGGHTATQYF.

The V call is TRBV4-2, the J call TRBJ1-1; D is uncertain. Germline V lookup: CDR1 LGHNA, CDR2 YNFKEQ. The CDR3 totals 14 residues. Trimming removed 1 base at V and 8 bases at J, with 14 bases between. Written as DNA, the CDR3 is TGTGCCAGCAGCCAAGCGGGCCAGCCTAGAGAAGCTTTCTTT. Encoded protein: CASSQAGQPREAFF.

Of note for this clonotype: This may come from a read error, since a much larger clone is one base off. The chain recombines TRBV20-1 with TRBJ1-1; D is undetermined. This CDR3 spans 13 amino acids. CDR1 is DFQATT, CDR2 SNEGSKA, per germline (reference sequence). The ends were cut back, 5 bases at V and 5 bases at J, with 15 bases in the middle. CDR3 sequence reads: CSAGALGGTEAFF. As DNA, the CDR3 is TGCAGTGCTGGAGCTCTGGGAGGAACTGAAGCTTTCTTT.

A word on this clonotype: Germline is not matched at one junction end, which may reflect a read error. CDR3 amino acids: CATRLAGGVINEPQHF. CDR3 bases: TGTGCCACCCGACTAGCGGGGGGTGTAATCAATGAGCCCCAGCATTTT. The chain joins TRBV7-6 to TRBJ1-5; the D gene is possibly TRBD1 (5 bases). The CDR3 extends over 16 amino acids. Germline V gives CDR1 SGHVS, CDR2 FNYEAQ.

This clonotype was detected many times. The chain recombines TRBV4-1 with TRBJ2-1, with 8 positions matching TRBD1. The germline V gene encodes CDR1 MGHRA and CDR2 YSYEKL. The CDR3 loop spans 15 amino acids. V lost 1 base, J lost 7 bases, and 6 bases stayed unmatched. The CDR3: CASSQGQGMGNEQFF. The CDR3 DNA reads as TGCGCCAGCAGCCAAGGACAGGGGATGGGAAATGAGCAGTTCTTC.

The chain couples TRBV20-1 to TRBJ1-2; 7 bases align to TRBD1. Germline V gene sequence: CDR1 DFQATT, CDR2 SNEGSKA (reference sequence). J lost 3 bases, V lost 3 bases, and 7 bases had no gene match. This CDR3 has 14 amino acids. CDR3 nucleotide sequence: TGCAGTGCTAGGTATGACAGGGATGACTATGGCTACACCTTC. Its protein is CSARYDRDDYGYTF.